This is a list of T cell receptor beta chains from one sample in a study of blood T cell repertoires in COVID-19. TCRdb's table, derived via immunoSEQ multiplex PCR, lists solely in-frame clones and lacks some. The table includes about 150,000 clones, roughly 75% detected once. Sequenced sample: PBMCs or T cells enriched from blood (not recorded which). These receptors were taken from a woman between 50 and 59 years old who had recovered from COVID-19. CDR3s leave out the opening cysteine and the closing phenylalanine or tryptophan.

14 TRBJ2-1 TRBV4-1 ASSRSGGSSYNEQF
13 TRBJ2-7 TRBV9 ASSVGPSEFDEQY
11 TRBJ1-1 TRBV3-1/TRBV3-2 ASQAPLGAEAF
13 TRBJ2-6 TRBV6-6 ATEISVAGANVLT
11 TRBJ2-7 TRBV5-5 ASSRDRGYEQY
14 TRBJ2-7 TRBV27 ASSLMAGGPPYEQY
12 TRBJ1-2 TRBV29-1 SVEEALVNYGYT
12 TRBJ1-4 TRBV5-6 ASSLGPYGEKLF
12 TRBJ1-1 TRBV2 ASRQGRGNTEAF
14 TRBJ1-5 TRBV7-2 ASSLDSGGSNQPQH
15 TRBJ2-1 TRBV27 ASSLRTSGSSYNEQF
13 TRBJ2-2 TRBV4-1 ASSFRGQFAGELF
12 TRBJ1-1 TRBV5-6 ASRGTALNTEAF
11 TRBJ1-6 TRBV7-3 ASSLTGRPPLH
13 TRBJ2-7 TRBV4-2 ASSQESAGSHEQY
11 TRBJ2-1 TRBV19 ASSMGADNEQF
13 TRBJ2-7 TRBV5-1 ASSFGESLIYEQY
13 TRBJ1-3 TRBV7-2 ASSLGQPSGNTIY
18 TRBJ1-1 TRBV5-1 ASRLPSGGSGGELYTEAF
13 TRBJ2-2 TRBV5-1 ASSPGTADTGELF
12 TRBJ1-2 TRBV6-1 ASSEIGGAHGYT
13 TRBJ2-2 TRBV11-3 ASSPEFGITGELF
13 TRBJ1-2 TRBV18 ASSPGGQPLYGYT
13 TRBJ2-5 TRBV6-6 ASSYLWRSQGSQY
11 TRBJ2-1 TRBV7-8 ASSSRLDNEQF
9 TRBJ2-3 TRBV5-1 ASSFVDTQY
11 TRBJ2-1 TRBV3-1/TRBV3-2 ASRQGYYNEQF
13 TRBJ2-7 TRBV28 ASSLRRQGSYEQY
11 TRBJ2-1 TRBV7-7 ASSLNSGNEQF
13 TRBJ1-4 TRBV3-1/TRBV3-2 ASSQRTASNEKLF
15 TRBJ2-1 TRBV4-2 ASSQESQRGASNEQF
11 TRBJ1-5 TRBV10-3 AISEDLAQPQH
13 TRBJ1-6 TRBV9 ASSPGQGKNSPLH
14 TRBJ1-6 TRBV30 AWKVGTGWDNSPLH
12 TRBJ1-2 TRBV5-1 ASSSRAGNYGYT
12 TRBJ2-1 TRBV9 ASSTGTNYNEQF
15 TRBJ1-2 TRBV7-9 ASSPSPLRYSYYGYT
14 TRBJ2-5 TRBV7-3 ASSHRPGTGVETQY
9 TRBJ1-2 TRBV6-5 ASSQGYGYT
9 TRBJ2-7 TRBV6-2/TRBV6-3 ASSHSYEQY
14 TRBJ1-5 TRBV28 ASSFRGQGAIQPQH
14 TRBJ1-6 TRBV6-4 ASSDSQGTGNSPLH
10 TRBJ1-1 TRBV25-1 ASTPGGTQAF
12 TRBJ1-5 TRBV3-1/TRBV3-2 ASSQESADQPQH
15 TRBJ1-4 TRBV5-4 ASSFVPTGGDREKLF